This T cell receptor beta chain was sequenced for a study of cytomegalovirus exposure and HLA in healthy donors. Study outcomes and limitations: In an earlier analysis, most TCR beta V segments were productive about 90% or about 30% of the time.

The PCR had 60 Vbeta and 13 Jbeta primers. TCRdb's copy holds only in-frame clones and misses some; the assay was immunoSEQ multiplex PCR. The sample lists around 100,000 clones, around 80% occurring once. A remark on this clone: No antigen is known for it.

This clonotype originated in a man in his forties or fifties in good health and CMV-seropositive. The sequencing input was PBMCs.

The DNA for the CDR3 is TGCGCCAGCAGCTTGGCTGGGGGCGTGAACACTGAAGCTTTCTTT. Its protein is CASSLAGGVNTEAFF. This rearrangement joins TRBV5-1 to TRBJ1-1; D perhaps matches TRBD1 (6 bases). CDR3 length: 15 amino acids. V lost 0 bases, J lost 0 bases, and 9 bases lay in between. From germline, CDR1 is SGHRS and CDR2 YFSETQ.